In its sample, the clone carrying this T cell receptor (beta chain) was seen a few times. The data were taken from a study of T cells after yellow fever vaccination. The CDR3 runs to 14 residues. Germline V CDR1 and CDR2: GTSNPN, SVGIG (reference sequence). The ends were cut back, 4 bases at V and 2 bases at J, with 12 bases in the middle. TCRdb analysed the 5' RACE reads with MiXCR anew, one entry per CDR3 protein. Seen here are approximately 300,000 distinct CDR3 sequences, around 7% observed once, and the top ten hold 15% to 20%. The TCR was taken from a man younger than 35 who received the YFV17D yellow fever vaccine. This sample comprised PBMCs, obtained 35 to 50 days after the first yellow fever vaccination. This chain connects TRBV30 to TRBJ1-5, with D tentatively TRBD1 (5 bases). The CDR3 sequence: CAWNPGGGNQPQHF. CDR3 coding DNA: TGTGCCTGGAATCCGGGGGGAGGCAATCAGCCCCAGCATTTT. Supplemented by reference TRBV30 and TRBJ1-5, the full variable domain reads SQTIHQWPATLVQPVGSPLSLECTVEGTSNPNLYWYRQAAGRGLQLLFYSVGIGQISSEVPQNLSASRPQDRQFILSSKKLLLSDSGFYLCAWNPGGGNQPQHFGDGTRLSIL.